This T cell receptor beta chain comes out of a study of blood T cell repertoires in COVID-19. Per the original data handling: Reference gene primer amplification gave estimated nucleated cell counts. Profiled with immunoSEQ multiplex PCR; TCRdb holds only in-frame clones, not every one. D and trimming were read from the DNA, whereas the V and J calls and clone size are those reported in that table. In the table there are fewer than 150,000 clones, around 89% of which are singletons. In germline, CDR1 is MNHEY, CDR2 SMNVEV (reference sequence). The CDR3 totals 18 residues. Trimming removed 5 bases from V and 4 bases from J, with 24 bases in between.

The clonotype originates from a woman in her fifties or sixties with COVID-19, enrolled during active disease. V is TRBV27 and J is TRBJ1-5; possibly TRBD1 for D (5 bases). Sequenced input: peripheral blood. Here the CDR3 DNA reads TGTGCCAGCAGTACCCAGGGCCCTCGTTGGGCTACAAATCAGCCCCAGCATTTT. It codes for CASSTQGPRWATNQPQHF.